This TCR beta chain came from a study of blood T cell repertoires in COVID-19. From germline, CDR1 is LGHDT and CDR2 YNNKEL (reference sequence). CDR3 length: 15 residues. V gave up 4 bases and J gave up 5 bases; unmatched junction bases: 6. Assay: immunoSEQ multiplex PCR; the TCRdb copy retains only in-frame clones and omits some. The top ten clones hold 12% to 15% of a sample with 120,000 to 150,000 clones, approximately 82% of them seen once. The rearrangement uses TRBV3-1 (or the pseudogene TRBV3-2) and TRBJ1-5; 9 bases match TRBD1. The clonotype originates from a human donor with acute or convalescent COVID-19. The donor label of this sample is uncertain. Sequenced sample: peripheral blood. This CDR3 is CASSPGTGQYQPQHF. The CDR3 bases are TGTGCCAGCAGCCCTGGGACAGGGCAGTATCAGCCCCAGCATTTT.